The rows below give T cell receptor beta chains drawn from one sample of a study of T cells in Graves' hyperthyroidism and ophthalmopathy. TCRdb re-called the multiplex PCR reads through MiXCR, storing one row per CDR3 protein. The table includes about 530,000 distinct CDR3 sequences, approximately 17% detected once. The sequenced material came from blood. Every receptor here comes from a woman aged 18-29 years with Graves' ophthalmopathy. Both conserved end residues are part of each CDR3. Fields, in order: V gene, J gene, CDR3 protein.

v_call: TRBV5-1
j_call: TRBJ2-1
cdr3_aa: CASSLVTSGGYNEQFF

v_call: TRBV9
j_call: TRBJ1-1
cdr3_aa: CASSGGGIEAFF

v_call: TRBV30
j_call: TRBJ1-1
cdr3_aa: CAWRNHRGEGTEAFF

v_call: TRBV7-9
j_call: TRBJ1-1
cdr3_aa: CASRSLAYSAFF

v_call: TRBV29-1
j_call: TRBJ1-2
cdr3_aa: CSVEDLGNLASYGYTF

v_call: TRBV5-1
j_call: TRBJ1-2
cdr3_aa: CASSSDLYNYGYTF

v_call: TRBV6-1
j_call: TRBJ1-1
cdr3_aa: CASSAGRGTNTEAFF

v_call: TRBV3-1
j_call: TRBJ2-7
cdr3_aa: CASSQDTSGSIYEQYF

v_call: TRBV11-2
j_call: TRBJ2-3
cdr3_aa: CASSGTAGGTDTQYF

v_call: TRBV20-1
j_call: TRBJ1-5
cdr3_aa: CSARTGTLSNQPQHF

v_call: TRBV15
j_call: TRBJ2-1
cdr3_aa: CATSRDSLQLRYNEQFF

v_call: TRBV7-6
j_call: TRBJ1-1
cdr3_aa: CASSRSEDELNTEAFF

v_call: TRBV29-1
j_call: TRBJ2-3
cdr3_aa: CSVGRQGRSDTQYF

v_call: TRBV5-1
j_call: TRBJ2-2
cdr3_aa: CASSFKDPSKYRTNSGTGELFF

v_call: TRBV15
j_call: TRBJ2-5
cdr3_aa: CATSTNRDRAETQYF

v_call: TRBV6-1
j_call: TRBJ2-2
cdr3_aa: CASSGTGGLGELFF

v_call: TRBV27
j_call: TRBJ1-2
cdr3_aa: CASSLGRSYGYTF

v_call: TRBV7-9
j_call: TRBJ2-5
cdr3_aa: CASSPTGPHWETQYF

v_call: TRBV15
j_call: TRBJ2-2
cdr3_aa: CATSRDYRGGTGELFF

v_call: TRBV19
j_call: TRBJ2-4
cdr3_aa: CASSIGTLQAKNIQYF

v_call: TRBV11-3
j_call: TRBJ2-1
cdr3_aa: CASSLLGQPYNEQFF

v_call: TRBV5-5
j_call: TRBJ1-1
cdr3_aa: CASSLGGRGVTEAFF

v_call: TRBV3-1
j_call: TRBJ1-2
cdr3_aa: CASSRAGAQANYGYTF

v_call: TRBV3-1
j_call: TRBJ2-1
cdr3_aa: CASSHSGSEQFF

v_call: TRBV3-2
j_call: TRBJ2-7
cdr3_aa: CASSQGERETYEQYF

v_call: TRBV2
j_call: TRBJ2-5
cdr3_aa: CASSEVTSGSSSETQYF

v_call: TRBV20-1
j_call: TRBJ2-2
cdr3_aa: CSAGGSSNTGELFF

v_call: TRBV20-1
j_call: TRBJ1-5
cdr3_aa: CSASGTTYSNQPQHF

v_call: TRBV3-1
j_call: TRBJ1-2
cdr3_aa: CASSQFDWDLTF

v_call: TRBV20-1
j_call: TRBJ2-7
cdr3_aa: CSARDLFPDEQYF

v_call: TRBV6-2/TRBV6-3
j_call: TRBJ1-1
cdr3_aa: CASSSPGVEAFF

v_call: TRBV3-1
j_call: TRBJ2-1
cdr3_aa: CASSQTSGRAYNDEQFF

v_call: TRBV7-2
j_call: TRBJ2-3
cdr3_aa: CASSLEPGTDTQYF

v_call: TRBV7-8
j_call: TRBJ2-2
cdr3_aa: CASSLIGRELFF

v_call: TRBV20-1
j_call: TRBJ1-5
cdr3_aa: CSAGQGLHSNQPQHF

v_call: TRBV30
j_call: TRBJ1-5
cdr3_aa: CAWSPMGFSNQPQHF